This T cell receptor beta chain was sequenced for a study of CD8 T cells in ankylosing spondylitis (dated by TCRdb to the late 2010s). Turning to the overall study: T cell receptor beta repertoires were profiled in healthy donors and ankylosing spondylitis patients so that disease-linked TCR variants could be found. The full study cohort was made up of about two dozen ankylosing spondylitis patients and roughly 98 healthy donors. Peripheral blood samples were taken, and synovial fluid was additionally collected from ankylosing spondylitis patients. The study at large found these results: The disease-linked clones were reported to be significantly enriched in matched synovial fluid samples from ankylosing spondylitis patients. A TCR beta motif of fewer than 10 highly homologous amino acid variants appeared characteristic of blood from ankylosing spondylitis patients. The disease-linked clones had a CD8+ phenotype and were found at relatively low frequencies in peripheral blood. Some TCR beta motif variants had previously been reported in synovial fluid and blood of reactive arthritis patients, which suggested common disease-initiation mechanisms.

Sequenced on an Illumina HiSeq 2500. Quantitative 5'-RACE with molecular barcodes was used to prepare TCR beta libraries. The authors' analysis ran thus. To identify disease-linked TCR variants, a new computational method was used, one built on a probabilistic model of VDJ rearrangement. TCRdb reanalyzed the raw reads on its own, using fastp at Q25 for trimming and MiXCR for clone calling, and kept in-frame beta chains. Every distinct CDR3 protein forms one entry, paired with its most common genes and DNA. TCRdb's processing, not the authors', yielded these V and J calls. The sample profile shows some 800,000 distinct CDR3 sequences; approximately 12% of them were found once. Jointly, the top ten make up roughly 0.51% of the sample. This clonotype was recorded many times. Its antigen specificity is not known. No base qualities exist here, and no much larger clone lies one base off it. The TCR sequence derives from a male donor with ankylosing spondylitis. The sequencing input was blood, either unsorted or a sorted T cell fraction (not recorded which).

The DNA sequence reads TGCAGTGCTAGAGATCCTCTGCGGGACACAGATACGCAGTATTTT. Its protein reads: CSARDPLRDTDTQYF. The V and J segments used are TRBV20-1 and TRBJ2-3; TRBD2 is possibly the D segment (6 matching bases). The germline V gene (reference sequence) provides CDR1 DFQATT and CDR2 SNEGSKA. The V end loses 0 bases and the J end loses 2 bases, and a stretch of 12 bases separates them. The CDR3 spans 15 residues, from the cysteine through the phenylalanine. Only the CDR3 DNA is retained, 45 bases long and in frame from the first base.